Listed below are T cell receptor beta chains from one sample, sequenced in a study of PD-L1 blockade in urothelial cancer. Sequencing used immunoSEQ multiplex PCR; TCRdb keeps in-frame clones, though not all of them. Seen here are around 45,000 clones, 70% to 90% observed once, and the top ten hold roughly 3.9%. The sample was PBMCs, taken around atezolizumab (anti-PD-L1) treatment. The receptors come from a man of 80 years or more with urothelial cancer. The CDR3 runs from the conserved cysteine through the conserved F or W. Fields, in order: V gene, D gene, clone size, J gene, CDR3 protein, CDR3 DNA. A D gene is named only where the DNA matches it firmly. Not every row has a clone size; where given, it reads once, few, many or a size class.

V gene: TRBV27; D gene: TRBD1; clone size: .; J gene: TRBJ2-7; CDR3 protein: CASGDRSYEQYF; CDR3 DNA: TGTGCCAGCGGGGACAGATCCTACGAGCAGTACTTC
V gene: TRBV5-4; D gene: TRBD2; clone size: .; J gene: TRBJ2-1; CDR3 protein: CASSFQLAGAQREFF; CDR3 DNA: TGTGCCAGCAGCTTCCAACTAGCGGGAGCACAACGAGAGTTCTTC
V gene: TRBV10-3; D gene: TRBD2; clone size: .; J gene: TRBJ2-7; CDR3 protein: CAISAGTSGSSSYEQYF; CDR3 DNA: TGTGCCATCAGTGCCGGGACTAGCGGGTCGAGCTCCTACGAGCAGTACTTC
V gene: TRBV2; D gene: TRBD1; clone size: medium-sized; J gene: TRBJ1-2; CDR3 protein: CASRVQGAGYGYTF; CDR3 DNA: TGTGCCAGCAGGGTTCAGGGGGCGGGCTATGGCTACACCTTC
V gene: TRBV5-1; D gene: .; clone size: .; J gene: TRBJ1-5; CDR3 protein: CASSPDGGNQPQHF; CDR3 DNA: TGCGCCAGCAGCCCGGACGGGGGAAATCAGCCCCAGCATTTT
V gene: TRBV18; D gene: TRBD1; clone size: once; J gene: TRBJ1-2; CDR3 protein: CASSPAPGQGMNGYTF; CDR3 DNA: TGTGCCAGCTCACCAGCGCCGGGACAGGGGATGAATGGCTACACCTTC
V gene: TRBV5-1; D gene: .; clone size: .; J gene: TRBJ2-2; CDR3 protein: CASFPEVTNTGELFF; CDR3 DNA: TGCGCCAGCTTCCCAGAGGTAACGAACACCGGGGAGCTGTTTTTT
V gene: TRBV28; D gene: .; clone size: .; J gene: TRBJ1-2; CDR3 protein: CASISGRANYGYTF; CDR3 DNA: TGTGCCAGCATCTCTGGGAGGGCCAACTATGGCTACACCTTC
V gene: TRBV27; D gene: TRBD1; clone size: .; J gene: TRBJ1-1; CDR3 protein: CASRDHAPGQGTEEAFF; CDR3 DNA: TGTGCCAGCAGGGACCATGCGCCGGGACAGGGGACTGAGGAAGCTTTCTTT
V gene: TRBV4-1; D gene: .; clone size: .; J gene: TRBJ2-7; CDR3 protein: CASSQDVSGYEQYF; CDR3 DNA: TGCGCCAGCAGCCAAGATGTAAGCGGATACGAGCAGTACTTC
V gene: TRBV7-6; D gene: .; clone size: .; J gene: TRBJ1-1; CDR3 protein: CASSPQGNTEAFF; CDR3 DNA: TGTGCCAGCAGCCCACAGGGTAATACTGAAGCTTTCTTT
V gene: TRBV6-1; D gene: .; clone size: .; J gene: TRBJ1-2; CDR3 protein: CASRMAGAEGYTF; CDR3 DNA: TGTGCCAGCAGGATGGCGGGGGCCGAAGGCTACACCTTC
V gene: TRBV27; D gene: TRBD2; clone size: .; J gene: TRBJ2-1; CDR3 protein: CASSSLLAGGYNEQFF; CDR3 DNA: TGTGCCAGCAGTTCCTTACTAGCGGGAGGGTACAATGAGCAGTTCTTC
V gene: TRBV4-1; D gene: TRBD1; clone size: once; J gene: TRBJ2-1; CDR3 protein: CASSSTGGFNNEQFF; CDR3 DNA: TGCGCCAGCAGTTCAACAGGGGGGTTTAACAATGAGCAGTTCTTC
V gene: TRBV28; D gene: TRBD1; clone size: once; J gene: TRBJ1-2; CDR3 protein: CASGSLGQTLGYTF; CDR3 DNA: TGTGCCAGCGGAAGTTTGGGACAGACCCTCGGCTACACCTTC
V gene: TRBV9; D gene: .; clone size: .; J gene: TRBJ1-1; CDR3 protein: CASSVVVDTEAFF; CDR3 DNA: TGTGCCAGCAGCGTAGTAGTGGACACTGAAGCTTTCTTT
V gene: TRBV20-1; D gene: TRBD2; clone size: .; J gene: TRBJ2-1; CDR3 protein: CSAQPRGGKFF; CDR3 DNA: TGCAGTGCCCAGCCCCGGGGGGGAAAGTTCTTC
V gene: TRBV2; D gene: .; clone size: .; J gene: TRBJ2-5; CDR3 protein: CASSGTVSVGTQYF; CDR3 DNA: TGTGCCAGCAGTGGAACAGTTAGCGTTGGGACCCAGTACTTC
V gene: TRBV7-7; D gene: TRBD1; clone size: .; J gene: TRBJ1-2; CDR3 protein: CASSPYSGGGYTF; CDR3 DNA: TGTGCCAGCAGCCCTTATTCAGGGGGGGGCTACACCTTC
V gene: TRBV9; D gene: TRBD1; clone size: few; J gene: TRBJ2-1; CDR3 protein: CASSVGQGAHNEQFF; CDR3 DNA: TGTGCCAGCAGCGTAGGCCAGGGGGCCCACAATGAGCAGTTCTTC
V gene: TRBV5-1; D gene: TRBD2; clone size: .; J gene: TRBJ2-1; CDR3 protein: CASSLAGGPHNEQFF; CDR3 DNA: TGCGCCAGCAGTTTAGCGGGAGGCCCACACAATGAGCAGTTCTTC
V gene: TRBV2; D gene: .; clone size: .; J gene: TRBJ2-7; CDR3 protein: CASSERGEGNHEQYF; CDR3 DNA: TGTGCCAGCAGTGAAAGGGGGGAGGGCAACCACGAGCAGTACTTC
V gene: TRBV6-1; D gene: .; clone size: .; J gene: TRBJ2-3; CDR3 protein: CASSEAGGGPGDTQYF; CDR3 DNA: TGTGCCAGCAGTGAAGCAGGGGGGGGGCCGGGGGATACGCAGTATTTT
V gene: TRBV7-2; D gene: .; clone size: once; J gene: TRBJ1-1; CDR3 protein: CASSLARNALTEAFF; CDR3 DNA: TGTGCCAGCAGCTTGGCCAGGAATGCCCTCACTGAAGCTTTCTTT
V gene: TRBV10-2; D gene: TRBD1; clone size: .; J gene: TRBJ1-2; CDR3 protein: CASSEYRGNYGYTF; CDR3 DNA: TGCGCCAGCAGTGAATACAGGGGTAACTATGGCTACACCTTC
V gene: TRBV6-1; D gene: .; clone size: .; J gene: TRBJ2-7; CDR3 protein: CASGGPQLEQYF; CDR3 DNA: TGTGCCAGCGGAGGGCCCCAACTCGAGCAGTACTTC
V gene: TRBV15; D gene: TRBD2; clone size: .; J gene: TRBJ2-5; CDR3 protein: CATSREKTSGRLGVTGETQYF; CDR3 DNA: TGTGCCACCAGCAGAGAAAAGACTAGCGGGAGACTAGGGGTCACGGGAGAGACCCAGTACTTC
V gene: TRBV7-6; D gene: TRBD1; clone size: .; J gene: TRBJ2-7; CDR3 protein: CASSWDRREQYF; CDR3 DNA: TGTGCCAGCAGCTGGGACAGACGCGAGCAGTACTTC
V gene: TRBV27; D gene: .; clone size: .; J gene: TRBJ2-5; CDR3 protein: CASSLLGQETQYF; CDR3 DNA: TGTGCCAGCAGTTTACTAGGCCAAGAGACCCAGTACTTC
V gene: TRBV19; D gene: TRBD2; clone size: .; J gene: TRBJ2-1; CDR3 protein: CASSILPSGNEQFF; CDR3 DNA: TGTGCCAGTAGTATCTTGCCTAGCGGCAATGAGCAGTTCTTC
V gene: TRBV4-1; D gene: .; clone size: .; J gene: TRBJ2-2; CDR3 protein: CASSPHMASNTGELFF; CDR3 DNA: TGCGCCAGCAGCCCACACATGGCTTCGAACACCGGGGAGCTGTTTTTT
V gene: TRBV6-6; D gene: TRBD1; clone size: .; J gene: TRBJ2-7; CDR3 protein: CASIGGTGNYEQYF; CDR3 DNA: TGTGCCAGCATAGGCGGGACAGGAAACTACGAGCAGTACTTC
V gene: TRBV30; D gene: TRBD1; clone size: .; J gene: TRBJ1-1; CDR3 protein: CAWSPDEDRGPNTEAFF; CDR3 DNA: TGTGCCTGGAGTCCCGATGAGGACAGGGGGCCGAACACTGAAGCTTTCTTT
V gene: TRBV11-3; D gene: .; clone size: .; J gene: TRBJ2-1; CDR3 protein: CASSSRAAPNEQFF; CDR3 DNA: TGTGCCAGCAGCTCCCGAGCAGCGCCGAATGAGCAGTTCTTC
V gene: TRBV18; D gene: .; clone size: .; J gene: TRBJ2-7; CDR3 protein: CASSRGAGQRLYEQYF; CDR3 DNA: TGTGCCAGCTCACGCGGGGCGGGACAGAGACTCTACGAGCAGTACTTC
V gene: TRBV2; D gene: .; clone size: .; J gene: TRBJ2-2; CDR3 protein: CASSEMLGGGGELFF; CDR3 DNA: TGTGCCAGCAGTGAAATGTTGGGGGGAGGCGGGGAGCTGTTTTTT
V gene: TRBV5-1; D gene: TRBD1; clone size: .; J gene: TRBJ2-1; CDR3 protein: CASNSGTGIYNEQFF; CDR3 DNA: TGCGCCAGCAATTCCGGGACAGGGATCTACAATGAGCAGTTCTTC
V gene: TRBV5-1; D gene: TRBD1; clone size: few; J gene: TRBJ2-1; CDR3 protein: CASNRDRGYNEQFF; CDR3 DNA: TGCGCCAGCAACCGGGACAGGGGTTACAATGAGCAGTTCTTC
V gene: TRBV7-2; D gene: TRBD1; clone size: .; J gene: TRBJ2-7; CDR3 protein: CASSLTVPTGGSYEQYF; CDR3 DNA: TGTGCCAGCAGCTTAACAGTGCCGACAGGGGGCTCTTACGAGCAGTACTTC
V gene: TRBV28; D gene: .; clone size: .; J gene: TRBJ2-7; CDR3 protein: CASSLPQVEQYF; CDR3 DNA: TGTGCCAGCAGCCTACCCCAAGTGGAGCAGTACTTC
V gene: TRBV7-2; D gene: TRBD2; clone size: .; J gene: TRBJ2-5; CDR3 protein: CASSLGASGRSPETQYF; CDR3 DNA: TGTGCCAGCAGCTTGGGGGCTAGCGGGAGGTCCCCGGAGACCCAGTACTTC
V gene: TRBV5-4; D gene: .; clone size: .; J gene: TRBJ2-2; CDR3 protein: CASSSWGAGELFF; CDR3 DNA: TGTGCCAGCAGCTCGTGGGGGGCCGGGGAGCTGTTTTTT
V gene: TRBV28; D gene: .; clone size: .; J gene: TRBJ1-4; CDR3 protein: CASSWEGGRKKLFF; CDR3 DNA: TGTGCCAGCAGTTGGGAGGGGGGCCGGAAAAAACTGTTTTTT
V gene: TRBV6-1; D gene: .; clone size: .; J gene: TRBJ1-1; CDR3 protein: CASTPTLTGEAFF; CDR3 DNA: TGTGCCAGCACCCCGACGTTGACGGGTGAAGCTTTCTTT
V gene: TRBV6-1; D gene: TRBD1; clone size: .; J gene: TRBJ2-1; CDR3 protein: CASTPDRGPKVF; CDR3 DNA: TGTGCCAGCACCCCCGACAGGGGGCCTAAGGTCTTC
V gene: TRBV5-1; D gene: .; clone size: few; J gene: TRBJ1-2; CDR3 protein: CASSLDMIYGYTF; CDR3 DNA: TGCGCCAGCAGCTTGGACATGATCTATGGCTACACCTTC
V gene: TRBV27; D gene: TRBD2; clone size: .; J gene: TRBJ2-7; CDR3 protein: CASSLPASGSYEQYF; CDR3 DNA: TGTGCCAGCAGTTTACCGGCTAGCGGGAGTTACGAGCAGTACTTC
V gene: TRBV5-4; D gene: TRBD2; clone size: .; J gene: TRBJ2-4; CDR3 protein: CALGTSENIQYF; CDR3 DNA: TGTGCTCTCGGGACTAGCGAGAACATTCAGTACTTC
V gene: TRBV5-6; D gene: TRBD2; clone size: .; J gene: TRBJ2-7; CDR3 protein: CASSPPSLAGAYEQYF; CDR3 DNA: TGTGCCAGCAGCCCGCCGTCACTAGCGGGTGCCTACGAGCAGTACTTC
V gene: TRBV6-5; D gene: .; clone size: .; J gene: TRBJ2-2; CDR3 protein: CASSYVQAGAGELFF; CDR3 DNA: TGTGCCAGCAGTTACGTGCAGGCAGGGGCCGGGGAGCTGTTTTTT
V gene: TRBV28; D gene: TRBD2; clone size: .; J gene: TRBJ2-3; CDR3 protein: CASSLAGTSGSTDTQYF; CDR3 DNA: TGTGCCAGCAGTTTAGCAGGGACTAGCGGGAGTACAGATACGCAGTATTTT
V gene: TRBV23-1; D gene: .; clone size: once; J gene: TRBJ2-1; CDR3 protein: CASSQSTGLSYNEQFF; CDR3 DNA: TGCGCCAGCAGTCAATCGACAGGCCTCTCCTACAATGAGCAGTTCTTC
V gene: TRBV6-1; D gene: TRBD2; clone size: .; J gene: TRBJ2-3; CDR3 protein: CASNGLADTQYF; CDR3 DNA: TGTGCCAGCAATGGACTAGCAGATACGCAGTATTTT
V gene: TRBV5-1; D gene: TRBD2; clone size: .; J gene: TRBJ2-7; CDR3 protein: CASSLAGTSGRYEQYF; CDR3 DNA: TGCGCCAGCAGCTTGGCTGGGACTAGCGGGAGATACGAGCAGTACTTC
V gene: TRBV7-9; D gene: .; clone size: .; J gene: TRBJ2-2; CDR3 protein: CASSLQDTGELFF; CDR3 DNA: TGTGCCAGCAGCTTACAGGACACCGGGGAGCTGTTTTTT
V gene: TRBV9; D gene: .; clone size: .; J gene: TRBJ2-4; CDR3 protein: CASSAGGGKNIQYF; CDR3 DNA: TGTGCCAGCAGCGCCGGAGGTGGCAAAAACATTCAGTACTTC
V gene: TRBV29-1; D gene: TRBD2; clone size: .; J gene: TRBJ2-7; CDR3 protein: CSVEYGGRAYEQYF; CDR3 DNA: TGCAGCGTTGAATACGGAGGGAGGGCCTACGAGCAGTACTTC
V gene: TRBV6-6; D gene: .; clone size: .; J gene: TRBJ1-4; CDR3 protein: CASSYYQGEKLFF; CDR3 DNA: TGTGCCAGCAGTTACTATCAGGGGGAAAAACTGTTTTTT
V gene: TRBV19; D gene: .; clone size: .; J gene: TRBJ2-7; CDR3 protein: CASRPTGTYEQYF; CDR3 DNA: TGTGCCAGTAGGCCGACAGGAACCTACGAGCAGTACTTC
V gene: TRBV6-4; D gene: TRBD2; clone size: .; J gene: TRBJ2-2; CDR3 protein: CASSEGTSETTGELFF; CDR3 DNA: TGTGCCAGCAGTGAAGGGACTAGCGAGACCACCGGGGAGCTGTTTTTT